The present T cell receptor beta chain was sequenced within a study of T cell repertoires in cytomegalovirus infection. In the study overall: Indications of both CMV infection and matching HLA type were provided by public TCR beta signatures.

The count of this clonotype is one. Its antigen is not known. TCRdb independently ran MiXCR on the reads; one entry per CDR3 protein. This table holds approximately 100,000 distinct CDR3 sequences, under 55% found once. Whole-study results and caveats: Cumulative frequency of public TCR beta families picked out carriers of CMV plus the relevant HLA.

Trimming took off 0 bases at V and 10 bases at J, with 12 bases between the two ends. CDR1 and CDR2 from the germline V gene are MNHEY and SVGAGI. The CDR3 is made up of 13 amino acids. Here the sequenced sample was CD8+ T cells from cultured PBMCs, taken from culture after CMV antigen stimulation. The TCR originated in a human donor in good health (CMV status not recorded). Some clones in this sample may be carry-over from other donors' samples. The V gene is TRBV6-5, the J gene TRBJ1-1; D is undetermined. The CDR3 here is CASSYSSAGRAFF. As DNA, the CDR3 is TGTGCCAGCAGTTACTCGAGTGCGGGTCGAGCTTTCTTT.